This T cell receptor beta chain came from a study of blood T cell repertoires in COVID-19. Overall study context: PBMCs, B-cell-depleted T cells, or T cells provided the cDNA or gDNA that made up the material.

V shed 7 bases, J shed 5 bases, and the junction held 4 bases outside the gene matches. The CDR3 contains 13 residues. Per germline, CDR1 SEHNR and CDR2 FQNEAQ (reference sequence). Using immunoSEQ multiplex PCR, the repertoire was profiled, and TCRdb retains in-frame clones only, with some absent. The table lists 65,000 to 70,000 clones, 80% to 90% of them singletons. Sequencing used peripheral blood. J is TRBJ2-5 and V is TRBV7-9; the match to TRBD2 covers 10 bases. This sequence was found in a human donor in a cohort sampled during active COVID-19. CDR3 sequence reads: CASMQTSGETQYF. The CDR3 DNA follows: TGTGCCAGCATGCAGACTAGCGGGGAGACCCAGTACTTC.